This T cell receptor (beta chain) was identified during a study of identical twins. A single record per CDR3 protein comes from TCRdb applying MiXCR to the 5' RACE reads. In the table there are roughly 720,000 distinct CDR3 sequences, approximately 18% of which are singletons. Trimming took off 6 bases at V and 2 bases at J, with 15 bases between the two ends. This CDR3 region has 15 residues. Germline CDR1 SGHAT, CDR2 FQNNGV. The data were also submitted as part of a second study, on T cells expressing NK-cell markers.

The J gene is TRBJ2-3, the V gene TRBV11-2; D is perhaps TRBD1 (5 bases). Material for sequencing was PBMCs. The clonotype comes from a woman younger than 30 in good health. Here the CDR3 reads CASSLWGRNTDTQYF. The CDR3 DNA is TGTGCCAGCAGTCTGTGGGGCCGTAACACAGATACGCAGTATTTT.